These T cell receptor beta chains were read from a single sample in a study of T cell clones after liver transplantation. TCRdb keeps only in-frame clones here, not all; method: immunoSEQ multiplex PCR. Of 25,000 to 35,000 clones in the sample, about 93% were seen once. This specimen was CD8+ T cells from blood, taken 12 months after liver transplant. The receptors here all came from a human patient who received a liver transplant. These T cells may partly come from the graft donor. CDR3s include the opening cysteine and the closing phenylalanine or tryptophan. Fields, in order: clone size, V gene, D gene, J gene, CDR3 protein, CDR3 DNA. D genes are given only for firm matches. A row's size may be missing; if present it is once, few, many or a size class.

abundance: NA; v_gene: TRBV19; d_gene: NA; j_gene: TRBJ1-2; CDR3aa: CASRTGRSGVYGYTF; CDR3nt: TGTGCCAGTAGAACGGGACGGAGTGGAGTCTATGGCTACACCTTC
abundance: NA; v_gene: TRBV4-3; d_gene: NA; j_gene: TRBJ2-5; CDR3aa: CASSQDRVGPETQYF; CDR3nt: TGCGCCAGCAGCCAAGATCGGGTAGGGCCGGAGACCCAGTACTTC
abundance: NA; v_gene: TRBV7-8; d_gene: TRBD1; j_gene: TRBJ2-7; CDR3aa: CASSSNRGEQYF; CDR3nt: TGTGCCAGCTCCAGTAACAGGGGTGAGCAGTACTTC
abundance: NA; v_gene: TRBV7-9; d_gene: NA; j_gene: TRBJ1-1; CDR3aa: CASSASGGGSEAFF; CDR3nt: TGTGCCAGCAGCGCATCCGGTGGGGGGTCTGAAGCTTTCTTT
abundance: NA; v_gene: TRBV11-3; d_gene: TRBD1; j_gene: TRBJ2-7; CDR3aa: CASSPGTGEYEQYF; CDR3nt: TGTGCCAGCAGTCCCGGGACAGGGGAATACGAGCAGTACTTC
abundance: NA; v_gene: TRBV5-4; d_gene: NA; j_gene: TRBJ2-2; CDR3aa: CASSLASGELFF; CDR3nt: TGTGCCAGCAGCTTGGCGTCCGGGGAGCTGTTTTTT
abundance: NA; v_gene: TRBV5-6; d_gene: NA; j_gene: TRBJ2-1; CDR3aa: CASSQKGQQSSYNEQFF; CDR3nt: TGTGCCAGCAGCCAAAAGGGACAACAGAGCTCCTACAATGAGCAGTTCTTC
abundance: NA; v_gene: TRBV27; d_gene: NA; j_gene: TRBJ1-1; CDR3aa: CAGSPQAGLLIEAFF; CDR3nt: TGTGCCGGCAGTCCCCAGGCAGGGCTGCTTATTGAAGCTTTCTTT
abundance: NA; v_gene: TRBV13; d_gene: NA; j_gene: TRBJ2-7; CDR3aa: CASSLGSGFGEQYF; CDR3nt: TGTGCCAGCAGCTTAGGATCTGGCTTTGGGGAGCAGTACTTC
abundance: few; v_gene: TRBV4-3; d_gene: TRBD1; j_gene: TRBJ1-5; CDR3aa: CASSQGTGVNQPQHF; CDR3nt: TGCGCCAGCAGCCAAGGGACAGGGGTTAATCAGCCCCAGCATTTT
abundance: NA; v_gene: TRBV6-5; d_gene: NA; j_gene: TRBJ1-1; CDR3aa: CASSYSVGETNTEAFF; CDR3nt: TGTGCCAGCAGTTACTCGGTAGGGGAGACGAATACTGAAGCTTTCTTT
abundance: NA; v_gene: TRBV4-1; d_gene: NA; j_gene: TRBJ2-5; CDR3aa: CASSLKQGIQETQYF; CDR3nt: TGCGCCAGCAGCCTGAAACAGGGAATCCAAGAGACCCAGTACTTC
abundance: NA; v_gene: TRBV27; d_gene: NA; j_gene: TRBJ2-7; CDR3aa: CASSPGGRLTSEQYF; CDR3nt: TGTGCCAGCAGCCCCGGGGGACGGTTGACCTCCGAGCAGTACTTC
abundance: NA; v_gene: TRBV19; d_gene: NA; j_gene: TRBJ1-5; CDR3aa: CASSGTYSNQPQHF; CDR3nt: TGTGCCAGTAGTGGTACGTATAGCAATCAGCCCCAGCATTTT
abundance: NA; v_gene: TRBV11-2; d_gene: NA; j_gene: TRBJ2-6; CDR3aa: CASSPVVLSGANVLTF; CDR3nt: TGTGCCAGCAGCCCTGTCGTACTCTCTGGGGCCAACGTCCTGACTTTC
abundance: NA; v_gene: TRBV7-8; d_gene: TRBD2; j_gene: TRBJ2-7; CDR3aa: CASSPPGGSHEQYF; CDR3nt: TGTGCCAGCAGCCCCCCGGGCGGGAGTCACGAGCAGTACTTC
abundance: once; v_gene: TRBV28; d_gene: NA; j_gene: TRBJ1-2; CDR3aa: CASSFSDRANYGYTF; CDR3nt: TGTGCCAGCAGTTTCTCGGACAGAGCTAACTATGGCTACACCTTC
abundance: NA; v_gene: TRBV14; d_gene: NA; j_gene: TRBJ2-7; CDR3aa: CASSQDLGAHEQYF; CDR3nt: TGTGCCAGCAGCCAAGATCTGGGGGCACACGAGCAGTACTTC
abundance: NA; v_gene: TRBV7-8; d_gene: NA; j_gene: TRBJ2-2; CDR3aa: CASSQGLSTGELFF; CDR3nt: TGTGCCAGCAGCCAGGGACTGTCCACCGGGGAGCTGTTTTTT
abundance: NA; v_gene: TRBV12-5; d_gene: NA; j_gene: TRBJ1-2; CDR3aa: CASAPDSLIYGYTF; CDR3nt: TGTGCTAGTGCCCCGGACAGCCTGATCTATGGCTACACCTTC
abundance: NA; v_gene: TRBV6-1; d_gene: NA; j_gene: TRBJ2-1; CDR3aa: CASSATIRQLSSYNEQFF; CDR3nt: TGTGCCAGCAGTGCCACCATACGACAGTTGAGCTCCTACAATGAGCAGTTCTTC
abundance: NA; v_gene: TRBV7-9; d_gene: NA; j_gene: TRBJ1-2; CDR3aa: CASSHVGGNNYGYTF; CDR3nt: TGTGCCAGCAGCCACGTGGGGGGGAATAACTATGGCTACACCTTC
abundance: NA; v_gene: TRBV15; d_gene: NA; j_gene: TRBJ2-1; CDR3aa: CATSTERYNEQFF; CDR3nt: TGTGCCACCAGCACTGAGCGGTACAATGAGCAGTTCTTC
abundance: NA; v_gene: TRBV7-3; d_gene: NA; j_gene: TRBJ2-2; CDR3aa: CASSSLSSSVTGELFF; CDR3nt: TGTGCCAGCAGCTCCCTGAGTAGCTCGGTCACCGGGGAGCTGTTTTTT
abundance: NA; v_gene: TRBV6-5; d_gene: NA; j_gene: TRBJ2-3; CDR3aa: CASSYFGTSTDTQYF; CDR3nt: TGTGCCAGCAGTTACTTCGGTACTTCCACAGATACGCAGTATTTT
abundance: once; v_gene: TRBV5-1; d_gene: NA; j_gene: TRBJ2-1; CDR3aa: CASSADRSSYNEQFF; CDR3nt: TGCGCCAGCAGCGCCGATAGGAGCTCCTACAATGAGCAGTTCTTC
abundance: NA; v_gene: TRBV4-1; d_gene: TRBD2; j_gene: TRBJ2-1; CDR3aa: CASSQGGSPYNEQFF; CDR3nt: TGCGCCAGCAGCCAAGGCGGGAGCCCCTACAATGAGCAGTTCTTC
abundance: NA; v_gene: TRBV7-8; d_gene: NA; j_gene: TRBJ2-7; CDR3aa: CASSLGGGLYEQYF; CDR3nt: TGTGCCAGCAGCTTAGGAGGGGGGCTATACGAGCAGTACTTC
abundance: NA; v_gene: TRBV13; d_gene: NA; j_gene: TRBJ2-7; CDR3aa: CASSFSGRVSEQYF; CDR3nt: TGTGCCAGCAGCTTTAGTGGCAGGGTAAGCGAGCAGTACTTC
abundance: NA; v_gene: TRBV5-4; d_gene: NA; j_gene: TRBJ2-5; CDR3aa: CASSLRETQYF; CDR3nt: TGTGCCAGCAGCTTGCGCGAGACCCAGTACTTC
abundance: NA; v_gene: TRBV6-1; d_gene: TRBD2; j_gene: TRBJ2-5; CDR3aa: CASTSGKETQYF; CDR3nt: TGTGCCAGCACTAGCGGGAAAGAGACCCAGTACTTC
abundance: NA; v_gene: TRBV18; d_gene: NA; j_gene: TRBJ2-1; CDR3aa: CASSPLDVMEQFF; CDR3nt: TGTGCCAGCTCACCACTGGATGTGATGGAGCAGTTCTTC
abundance: NA; v_gene: TRBV4-1; d_gene: NA; j_gene: TRBJ1-1; CDR3aa: CASSWGGGRGTEAFF; CDR3nt: TGCGCCAGCAGCTGGGGCGGGGGGCGAGGCACTGAAGCTTTCTTT